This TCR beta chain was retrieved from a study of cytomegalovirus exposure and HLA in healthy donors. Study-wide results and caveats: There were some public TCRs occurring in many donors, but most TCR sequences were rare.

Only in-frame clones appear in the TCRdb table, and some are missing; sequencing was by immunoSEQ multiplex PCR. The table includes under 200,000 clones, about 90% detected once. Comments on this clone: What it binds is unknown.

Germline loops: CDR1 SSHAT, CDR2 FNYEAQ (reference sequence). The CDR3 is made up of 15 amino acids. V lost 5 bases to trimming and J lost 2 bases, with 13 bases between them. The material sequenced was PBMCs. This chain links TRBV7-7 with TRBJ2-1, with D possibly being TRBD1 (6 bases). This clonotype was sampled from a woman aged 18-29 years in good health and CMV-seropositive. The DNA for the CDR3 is TGTGCCAGCAGCCCGCCAGGGGTGCCCTACAATGAGCAGTTCTTC. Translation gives CASSPPGVPYNEQFF.